The clone carrying this TCR beta chain was observed many times. Library preparation (for TCRbeta) was performed with unique molecular identifiers. In TCRdb, the PCR reads were re-called with MiXCR into one record per CDR3 protein. In the table there are 200,000 to 250,000 distinct CDR3 sequences, more than 10% of which are singletons. Germline V gene data show CDR1 as SGHDN and CDR2 as FVKESK. CDR3 length equals 17 residues. Trimming took off 1 base at V and 5 bases at J, with 20 bases between the two ends. This record belongs to a study of T-cell reconstitution after alpha-beta-depleted transplantation in children.

The sample consisted of PBMCs from the stem cell graft donor, taken from the stem cell graft. This receptor was obtained from a human donor who donated a stem cell graft to a child with acute lymphoblastic leukemia. The chain recombines TRBV14 with TRBJ2-5; no reliable D call. The CDR3 DNA reads TGTGCCAGCAGCCAAGTCGAAGAAAGCCTCTGGTCGGAGACCCAGTACTTC. It is translated as CASSQVEESLWSETQYF.